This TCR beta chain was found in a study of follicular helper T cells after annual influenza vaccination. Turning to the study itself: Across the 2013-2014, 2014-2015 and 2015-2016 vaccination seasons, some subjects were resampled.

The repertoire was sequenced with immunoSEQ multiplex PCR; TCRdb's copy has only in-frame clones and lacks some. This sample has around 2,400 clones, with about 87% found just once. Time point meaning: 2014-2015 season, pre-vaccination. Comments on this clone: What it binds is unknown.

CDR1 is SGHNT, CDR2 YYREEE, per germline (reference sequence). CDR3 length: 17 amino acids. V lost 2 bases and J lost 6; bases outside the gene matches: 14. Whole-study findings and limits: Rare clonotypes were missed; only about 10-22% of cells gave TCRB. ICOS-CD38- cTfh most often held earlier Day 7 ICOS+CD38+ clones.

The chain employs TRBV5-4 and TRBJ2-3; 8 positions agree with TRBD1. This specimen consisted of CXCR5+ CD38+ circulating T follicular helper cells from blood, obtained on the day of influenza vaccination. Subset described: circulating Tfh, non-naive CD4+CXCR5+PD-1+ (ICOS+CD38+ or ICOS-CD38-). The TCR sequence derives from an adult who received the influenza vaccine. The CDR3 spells CASSFAGTGRIVDTQYF. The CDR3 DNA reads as TGTGCCAGCAGCTTCGCCGGGACAGGACGAATAGTGGATACGCAGTATTTT. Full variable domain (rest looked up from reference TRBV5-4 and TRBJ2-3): ETGVTQSPTHLIKTRGQQVTLRCSSQSGHNTVSWYQQALGQGPQFIFQYYREEENGRGNFPPRFSGLQFPNYSSELNVNALELDDSALYLCASSFAGTGRIVDTQYFGPGTRLTVL.